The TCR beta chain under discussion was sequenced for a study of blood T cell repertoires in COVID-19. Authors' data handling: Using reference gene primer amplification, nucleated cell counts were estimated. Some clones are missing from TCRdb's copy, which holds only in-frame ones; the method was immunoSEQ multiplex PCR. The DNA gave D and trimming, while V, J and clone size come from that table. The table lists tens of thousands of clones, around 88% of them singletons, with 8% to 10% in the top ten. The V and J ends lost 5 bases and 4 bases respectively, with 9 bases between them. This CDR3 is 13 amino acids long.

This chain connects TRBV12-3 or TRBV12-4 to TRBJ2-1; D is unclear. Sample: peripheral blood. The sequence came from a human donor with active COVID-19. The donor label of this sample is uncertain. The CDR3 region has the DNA TGTGCCAGCAGTCCCCCCGGTTACAATGAGCAGTTCTTC. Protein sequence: CASSPPGYNEQFF.